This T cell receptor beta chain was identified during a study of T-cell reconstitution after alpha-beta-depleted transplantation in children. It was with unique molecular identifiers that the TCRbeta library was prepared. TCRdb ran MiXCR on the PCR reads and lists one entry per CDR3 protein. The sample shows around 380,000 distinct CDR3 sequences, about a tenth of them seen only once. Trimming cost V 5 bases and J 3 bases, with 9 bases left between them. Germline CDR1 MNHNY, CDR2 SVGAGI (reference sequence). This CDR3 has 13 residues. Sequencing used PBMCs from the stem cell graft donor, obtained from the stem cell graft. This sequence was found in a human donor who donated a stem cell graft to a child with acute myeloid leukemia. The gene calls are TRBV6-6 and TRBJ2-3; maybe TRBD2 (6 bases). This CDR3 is CASSPRETDTQYF. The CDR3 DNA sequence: TGTGCCAGCAGTCCCCGGGAGACAGATACGCAGTATTTT.